This is a list of T cell receptor beta chains from one sample in a study of shared clonotypes between healthy human individuals. The data were produced by immunoSEQ multiplex PCR, yet TCRdb's version contains in-frame clones alone and is incomplete. The data show 1,400,000 or so clones, approximately 98.5% seen once. Specimen: naive CD4+ T cells sorted from blood. These receptors originate from a man aged 25 to 45 in good health. Each CDR3 is given without its conserved first and last residue. Each record gives: V gene, CDR3 protein.

TRBV5-1	ASSWGTGNEAF
TRBV28	ASMYRGTNEKLF
TRBV30	AWRNRAKEQY
TRBV5-1	ASSSLGTGELF
TRBV5-1	ASSFPLDSSETQY
TRBV5-1	ASSPRGPGNTDTQY
TRBV9	ASSVEDTNTGELF
TRBV11-2	ASSLGGQPTDTQY
TRBV9	ASSPRGRNQPQH
TRBV5-4	ASSLASGRGEQY
TRBV25-1	ASSEYIGVLRY
TRBV11-1	ASSLQGAIHEQY
TRBV7-9	ASRQDREGYGYT
TRBV2	ASSAGTSGRWTSTGELF
TRBV10-2	ASSGQGPGMNTEAF
TRBV21-1	ASSTSEGAGNTEAF
TRBV14	ASSRGWGVSTEAF
TRBV5-4	ASSLTGTANYGYT
TRBV28	ASNEGHSYEQY
TRBV11-2	ASSSLRGGLAGVAGELF
TRBV7-9	ASSLGGTEYGYT
TRBV5-1	ASSSGLAGSSYNEQF
TRBV27	ASRPADPSYEQY
TRBV11-1	ASSRDRGQPQH
TRBV19	ASSIRAGDGGGEQF
TRBV10-1	ASSELGYEQY
TRBV4-1	ASSQPTSGVRVQY
TRBV28	ASSTSGRGNIQY
TRBV7-2	ASSLGGGRAYEQY
TRBV6-6	ASSPMEGGGETQY
TRBV6-1	ASRLPGQVAGELF